This T cell receptor beta chain stems from a study of cytomegalovirus exposure and HLA in healthy donors. This PCR relied on a set of 60 Vbeta primers and 13 Jbeta primers. Measured with immunoSEQ multiplex PCR; TCRdb has only the in-frame clones, and not every one. The table records roughly 100,000 clones, roughly 82% of them present only once. V was clipped by 3 bases and J by 0 bases; unmatched bases: 12. Germline V gives CDR1 MGHDK, CDR2 SYGVNS. This CDR3 contains 18 residues. The chain carries TRBV25-1 and TRBJ1-1, with 8 nucleotides matching TRBD1. The source is a male donor in good health and CMV-seropositive. Sequencing was done on a sample of PBMCs. The CDR3 region is CASSDPPRGRVMNTEAFF. CDR3 nucleotides: TGTGCCAGCAGTGATCCTCCCAGGGGGCGCGTCATGAACACTGAAGCTTTCTTT.